The present entry profiles one T cell receptor beta chain with its context. Measured with immunoSEQ multiplex PCR; TCRdb has only the in-frame clones, and not every one. This sample has about 280,000 clones; roughly 89% occur once, and the top ten carry about 4.2%. The data are from a study of blood T cell repertoires in COVID-19. Study summary: Italy, Spain and the United States were the sources of the convalescent and acute COVID-19 samples.

Per the germline V gene, CDR1 is GTSNPN and CDR2 is SVGIG (reference sequence). The V gene end was trimmed by 2 bases and the J gene end by 4 bases; junction bases not matched to a gene: 1. The CDR3 spans 12 residues. Sequenced: peripheral blood. The TCR sequence derives from a man aged 35-49 years with acute or convalescent COVID-19. The V and J genes are TRBV30 and TRBJ1-2, with TRBD1 matching 7 bases. The CDR3: CAWSSGGYGYTF. The CDR3 DNA follows: TGTGCCTGGAGTTCAGGGGGCTATGGCTACACCTTC. Drawing the rest from reference TRBV30 and TRBJ1-2, the complete variable domain is SQTIHQWPATLVQPVGSPLSLECTVEGTSNPNLYWYRQAAGRGLQLLFYSVGIGQISSEVPQNLSASRPQDRQFILSSKKLLLSDSGFYLCAWSSGGYGYTFGSGTRLTVV.